Following are 19 T cell receptor beta chains from one sample sequenced in a study of cytomegalovirus exposure and HLA in healthy donors. PCR primers comprised 60 Vbeta and 13 Jbeta primers. This table comes from immunoSEQ multiplex PCR, and its TCRdb copy is limited to in-frame clones, with some not included. The sample includes about 120,000 clones. The material sequenced was PBMCs. These receptors all stem from a man between 18 and 29 years old in good health and CMV-seronegative.

The chain links TRBV29-1 to TRBJ1-1, with D possibly TRBD1 on 6 matching bases. The CDR3 runs 12 residues. Trimming cost V 3 bases and J 11 bases, with 16 bases left between them. Germline loops: CDR1 SQVTM, CDR2 ANQGSEA. CDR3 coding DNA: TGCAGCGTTGAGAGACAGCCCACAGGGGCTTTCTTT. Encoded protein: CSVERQPTGAFF. Using reference TRBV29-1 and TRBJ1-1 for the parts outside the CDR3, the full variable domain is SAVISQKPSRDICQRGTSLTIQCQVDSQVTMMFWYRQQPGQSLTLIATANQGSEATYESGFVIDKFPISRPNLTFSTLTVSNMSPEDSSIYLCSVERQPTGAFFGQGTRLTVV.

The chain uses TRBV5-1 and TRBJ2-7; D perhaps matches TRBD2 (5 bases). The V and J ends lost 0 bases and 5 bases respectively, with 6 bases between them. CDR1 and CDR2 from the germline V gene are SGHRS and YFSETQ. This CDR3 contains 12 residues. The CDR3 here is CASSLDGDEQYF. In DNA form, the CDR3 reads TGCGCCAGCAGCTTGGACGGGGACGAGCAGTACTTC.

The chain has TRBV19 and TRBJ2-4; TRBD1 is a possible D gene (5 bases). This CDR3 is built from 17 residues. Germline lookup yields CDR1 LNHDA and CDR2 SQIVND (reference sequence). Trimming took off 1 base at V and 0 bases at J, with 13 bases between the two ends. The CDR3 region has the DNA TGTGCCAGTAGTATAGGTCGGACACAAATAGCCAAAAACATTCAGTACTTC. It is translated as CASSIGRTQIAKNIQYF.

This rearrangement joins TRBV6-1 to TRBJ1-1; 10 nucleotides align to TRBD1. The CDR3 totals 14 residues. Germline loops: CDR1 MNHNS, CDR2 SASEGT. With 6 bases clipped from V and 5 bases from J, the junction kept 6 bases outside the gene matches. DNA for the CDR3: TGTGCCAGCAGAGCCAGGACAGGGGGGACTGAAGCTTTCTTT. Protein: CASRARTGGTEAFF.

The rearrangement links TRBV7-9 to TRBJ1-2; possibly TRBD1 for D (5 bases). CDR3 length: 13 residues. Trimming pared 8 bases from V and 6 bases from J, leaving 16 bases between. The germline gives CDR1 SEHNR, CDR2 FQNEAQ (reference sequence). In nucleotides, the CDR3 is TGTGCCAGCTCGGGGGTCTTTGTGAATGGCTACACCTTC. It codes for CASSGVFVNGYTF.

The chain joins TRBV5-1 to TRBJ1-1; 12 nucleotides line up with TRBD1. The germline V gene encodes CDR1 SGHRS and CDR2 YFSETQ. V dropped 4 bases and J dropped 3; count of bases not matched to a gene: 7. This CDR3 has 16 amino acids. The CDR3 is CASSKGQGARYTEAFF. The DNA for the CDR3 is TGCGCCAGCAGCAAGGGACAGGGGGCCAGGTACACTGAAGCTTTCTTT.

The V call is TRBV7-9, the J call TRBJ2-5; 10 bases are shared with TRBD2. The CDR3 runs 16 residues. Per the germline V gene, CDR1 is SEHNR and CDR2 is FQNEAQ (reference sequence). The V gene end was trimmed by 0 bases and the J gene end by 5 bases; junction bases not matched to a gene: 6. CDR3 sequence reads: CASSLALAGAGETQYF. In DNA, the CDR3 is TGTGCCAGCAGCTTAGCCCTAGCGGGGGCGGGGGAGACCCAGTACTTC. Drawing the rest from reference TRBV7-9 and TRBJ2-5, the complete variable domain is DTGVSQNPRHKITKRGQNVTFRCDPISEHNRLYWYRQTLGQGPEFLTYFQNEAQLEKSRLLSDRFSAERPKGSFSTLEIQRTEQGDSAMYLCASSLALAGAGETQYFGPGTRLLVL.

This rearrangement joins TRBV27 to TRBJ2-7; D perhaps matches TRBD2 (5 bases). The CDR3 consists of 13 residues. Germline values: CDR1 MNHEY, CDR2 SMNVEV (reference sequence). V was trimmed by 4 bases and J by 1 base, leaving 8 bases between them. For the CDR3, the DNA is TGTGCCAGCAGTTCCTCGGGATCCTACGAGCAGTACTTC. Translation: CASSSSGSYEQYF.

This sequence joins TRBV25-1 and TRBJ2-7, with D perhaps TRBD1 (6 bases). Germline V gives CDR1 MGHDK, CDR2 SYGVNS. V dropped 6 bases and J dropped 3 bases, with 9 bases sitting between them. The CDR3 length is 12 residues. DNA for the CDR3: TGTGCCAGCAGAAGGACAGTCTACGAGCAGTACTTC. This codes for CASRRTVYEQYF.

The chain has TRBV29-1 and TRBJ1-1; tentative D call: TRBD1 (6 bases). V dropped 6 bases and J dropped 1 base, with 15 bases sitting between them. The V gene's germline CDR1 is SQVTM and CDR2 ANQGSEA. The CDR3 runs to 14 residues. The CDR3 region is CSVLRQDKNTEAFF. The CDR3, as DNA: TGCAGCGTCCTTCGACAGGATAAGAACACTGAAGCTTTCTTT.

The chain uses TRBV6-5 and TRBJ2-1; tentatively, D is TRBD2 (6 bases). This CDR3 has 16 amino acids. The V and J ends lost 0 bases and 1 base respectively, with 10 bases between them. Germline-derived CDR1 and CDR2 are MNHEY and SVGAGI. CDR3 nucleotide sequence: TGTGCCAGCAGTTACTCGAGGAGCGGGTCCTACAATGAGCAGTTCTTC. The encoded protein is CASSYSRSGSYNEQFF.

This chain joins TRBV5-1 and TRBJ2-1; possibly TRBD1 for D (6 bases). Per germline, CDR1 SGHRS and CDR2 YFSETQ. The germline V and J ends were trimmed by 1 base and 0 bases, with 11 bases remaining between them. The CDR3 runs 16 residues. This CDR3 is CASSLLGASSYNEQFF. The CDR3 bases are TGCGCCAGCAGCTTGCTGGGGGCTAGCTCCTACAATGAGCAGTTCTTC.

V is TRBV5-6 and J is TRBJ2-7; D is perhaps TRBD1 (5 bases). Germline lookup yields CDR1 SGHDT and CDR2 YYEEEE. Between the trimmed V and J ends, which lost 4 bases and 1 base, there was a span of 9 bases. CDR3 length equals 13 residues. The CDR3 region is CASSMDISYEQYF. CDR3 in DNA: TGTGCCAGCAGCATGGACATTTCCTACGAGCAGTACTTC.

This rearrangement joins TRBV19 to TRBJ1-1; D not resolved. The germline V gene has CDR1 LNHDA and CDR2 SQIVND (reference sequence). The CDR3 contains 16 residues. V was shortened by 3 bases and J by 1 base, with 15 bases between the two germline ends. The CDR3 nucleotides are TGTGCCAGTAGTATTCACCTAAGTCCCAAGAACACTGAAGCTTTCTTT. It specifies CASSIHLSPKNTEAFF.

V is TRBV11-2 and J is TRBJ2-7; TRBD1 agrees at 7 bases. Germline CDR1 and CDR2: SGHAT and FQNNGV. The V segment lost 6 bases and the J segment 1 base; nucleotides outside the gene matches: 6. The CDR3 covers 14 residues. Here the CDR3 DNA reads TGTGCCAGCAGTAGGGGACAGCCTTCCTACGAGCAGTACTTC. This sequence encodes CASSRGQPSYEQYF.

J is TRBJ2-3 and V is TRBV5-1, with 9 positions matching TRBD2. V lost 4 bases and J lost 1; bases outside the gene matches: 7. The CDR3 length is 16 residues. Per the germline V gene, CDR1 is SGHRS and CDR2 is YFSETQ. The CDR3 nucleotides are TGCGCCAGCAGCGGGCGGGAGGGGACCGGCACAGATACGCAGTATTTT. Translated: CASSGREGTGTDTQYF. The full variable domain, rest sourced from reference TRBV5-1 and TRBJ2-3, is KAGVTQTPRYLIKTRGQQVTLSCSPISGHRSVSWYQQTPGQGLQFLFEYFSETQRNKGNFPGRFSGRQFSNSRSEMNVSTLELGDSALYLCASSGREGTGTDTQYFGPGTRLTVL.

The chain combines TRBV2 with TRBJ2-6; a possible D gene is TRBD1 (5 bases). CDR1 and CDR2 (germline): SNHLY, FYNNEI. The CDR3 runs 18 residues. V gave up 0 bases and J gave up 0 bases, with 12 bases separating them. This CDR3 reads CASSEAQVSFSGANVLTF. CDR3 DNA sequence: TGTGCCAGCAGTGAAGCACAGGTTTCTTTCTCTGGGGCCAACGTCCTGACTTTC.

This rearrangement joins TRBV6-1 to TRBJ2-5; TRBD1 matches 7 bases. The DNA end is more similar to TRBJ2-7, so the J call may be wrong. The CDR3 spans 15 residues. Germline CDR1 and CDR2: MNHNS and SASEGT. The CDR3 DNA reads TGTGCCAGCAGAGATAGACAGGGAGACTCCTACGAGCAGTACTTC. It translates to CASRDRQGDSYEQYF.

The chain couples TRBV14 to TRBJ2-2; D might be TRBD2 (5 bases). CDR3 length equals 15 residues. Germline V lookup: CDR1 SGHDN, CDR2 FVKESK. V lost 0 bases and J lost 8, with 13 bases in between. The CDR3 here is CASSQELPRAGELFF. The CDR3 coding sequence is TGTGCCAGCAGCCAAGAGCTACCGAGGGCTGGGGAGCTGTTTTTT.